This record looks at one TCR beta chain sequence and its context. In this sample, this clonotype turned up a few times. This receptor's antigen is unknown. The record has no base qualities; no much larger clone is one base away. These data originate in a study of blood T cells in healthy people across ages (dated by TCRdb to the mid-2010s). Turning to the overall study: In model experiments, roughly one uniquely barcoded TCR beta cDNA molecule per two T cells was captured by template switching. Age-related changes in TCR beta repertoire diversity were measured in the study by deep sequencing normalized with unique cDNA molecular identifiers. Donors were grouped into four age groups: young (average approximately 15 years), middle-aged (approximately 41), aged (around 60) and long-lived (approximately 81). The study analyzed two additional independent replicas of 1 million unique cDNA reads from the same blood draw for two donors, one aged 18 to 29 and one aged 80 or older. Results the study describes overall, beyond this receptor: Because donor CMV infection status was unknown, age-related changes in expanded clonotypes were potentially confounded. Bulk unsorted PBMC profiling prevented conclusive comparison of naive and antigen-experienced compartments. Total diversity estimates from one million sequenced T cells were considered lower bounds and underestimates. Compared with the aged group, the long-lived group had more naive CD4+ T cells, fewer expanded clones and increased TCR diversity, suggesting age selection. A strong correlation was found between observed TCR beta diversity and the percentage of naive T cells measured by flow cytometry. Observed TCR beta diversity per million T cells fell roughly linearly with age, and a significant reduction was already apparent by age approximately 41.

The roughly 39 donors, aged roughly 6 to 95 years, were systemically healthy Caucasian individuals from Russia. Around 9.8 milliliters of peripheral blood were collected from each donor into EDTA-treated Vacutainer tubes. PBMCs were isolated by Ficoll-Paque density-gradient centrifugation, with at least 6 million obtained per sample. Total RNA was extracted from PBMCs with Trizol reagent, with at least 6 micrograms obtained per sample. The percentages of naive CD45RAhigh/CD27high T cells were determined by flow cytometry on a PBMC aliquot from every donor. Library preparation was by 5' RACE. The data were produced on an Illumina HiSeq 2500. The second PCR ran for roughly 7 to 11 cycles and used a J-beta primer mix along with a sample-barcoded 5' primer. A unique molecular identifier was introduced onto each TCR beta cDNA molecule by a template-switch 5' adaptor carrying 12 random nucleotides. At least 2.5 million CDR3-containing paired-end reads were obtained from each sample. The Mint cDNA synthesis kit, primed by a TRBC-specific oligonucleotide, was used to synthesize first-strand cDNA from all RNA. Following uracil-DNA glycosylase treatment, a first 18-cycle PCR with universal primers M1SS and BC2_uni_R was performed on all cDNA. Turning to the authors' computational methods: Normalization of each sample was performed by random selection of 1 million high-quality reads, each carrying a distinct molecular identifier. Instead of being binned into consensus sequences, reads that shared molecular identifiers were thrown out. MiTCR, run with a Q25 quality threshold and the strictest error-elimination algorithm, handled CDR3 identification, clonotype clustering and error correction. A nonparametric unseen species model using Euler transformation provided a lower-bound estimate of total TCR beta diversity. In TCRdb, the public reads were trimmed at Q25 with fastp and aligned with MiXCR, with productive beta chains retained. Each entry is one CDR3 protein sequence, shown with its most common DNA and genes. The V and J calls and clone size are TCRdb's, not the authors'. This sample is represented by roughly 800,000 distinct CDR3 sequences; roughly 25% of them were singletons. About 3% of the sample belongs to the ten largest clones.

CDR1 and CDR2 (SGHNT, YENEEA) derive from the germline V gene. From the cysteine up to the phenylalanine, the CDR3 has a length of 16 residues. Just CDR3 DNA is preserved here, 48 bases in frame from base 1. V is cut by 5 bases and J by 6 bases, and the space between the germline ends is 19 bases. The sample was also linked to a second study, of T cells of mothers and their children. That second report states: The donors were nine systemically healthy Caucasian individuals, made up of three mothers and their six children. cDNA synthesis used all of the extracted RNA, with approximately 1.4 ug of RNA in each 15 ul reaction. Sample barcodes and 2-4 random nucleotides were added via the M1S primer in the second PCR. Each mother yielded over 8.5 million TCR beta CDR3 reads and each child some 3 million reads. TCR recombination output is similarly shaped by thymic selection in related and unrelated pairs, with a minor effect exerted by inherited differences. Normalized repertoire overlap in related mother-child pairs was always slightly higher than in unrelated mother-child pairs, but the difference was never significant. No persistent microchimeric T cell clones were found, with a detection sensitivity of approximately 100 clones per million clonotypes. Deep NGS was used in the study to compare the TCR beta repertoires of mothers and children and to look for features that separate related mother-child pairs from unrelated individuals. Mothers averaged about 40 +/- 4 years of age and children averaged approximately 11 +/- 4 years. After adapter ligation was performed with NEBNext reagents, the libraries were sequenced on an Illumina HiSeq 2000 with 100+100 nt paired-end reads. To prevent cross-contamination, the mother and child libraries were prepared one month apart and sequenced in separate runs. Each donor had between about 450,000 and 2,300,000 distinct TCR beta clonotypes identified. Naive TCR beta clonotypes were estimated from low-frequency clonotypes matched to each donor's FACS-determined naive share, without sorting.

The sequencing sample was made of blood. The receptor chain draws on TRBV11-3 and TRBJ2-2; TRBD1 is a possible D gene, resting on 6 matching bases. This TCR was sampled from a boy aged 5-17 years in good health. The nucleotide sequence reads TGTGCCAGCAGCCGTGGAAACAGGGAGCTAGCCGGGGAGCTGTTTTTT. Its amino acids are CASSRGNRELAGELFF.